A single sample is the source of the 17 T cell receptor beta chains below, sequenced in a study of molecular identifiers for immune sequencing clone quantification. TCRdb passed the PCR reads through MiXCR, listing each CDR3 protein once. The repertoire holds some 580,000 distinct CDR3 sequences, with about 25% as singletons. Source material: naive CD8+ T cells from blood, with Jurkat cell RNA spiked in. Subset indicated: FACS-sorted CD8+CD4-CCR7+CD45RA+ naive T cells. The receptors come from a human donor in good health. Some libraries in this study had Jurkat cell RNA spiked in.

Turning to this clonotype: This sequence may be a read error, since a much larger clone differs from it by one base. The V and J genes are TRBV4-3 and TRBJ1-4, with unresolved D. CDR1 is LGHNA and CDR2 is YSLEER in the germline V gene. CDR3 length: 17 residues. CDR3 bases: TGCGCCAGCAGACAAGATGTGCGGGGAGCTTTGGGTGAAAAACTGTTTTTT. This translates into CASRQDVRGALGEKLFF.

Many counts were recorded for this clonotype. The genes are TRBV7-9 and TRBJ2-1, with TRBD2 as a possible D gene (6 bases). Deletions cut 1 base from V and 6 bases from J, with 13 bases between. CDR1 is SEHNR and CDR2 is FQNEAQ in the germline V gene (reference sequence). This CDR3 has 15 residues. This CDR3 reads CASSLEGLRGNEQFF. CDR3 in DNA: TGTGCCAGCAGCTTAGAAGGACTACGGGGCAATGAGCAGTTCTTC.

Many counts were recorded for this clonotype. The chain employs TRBV5-1 and TRBJ2-2; perhaps TRBD2 as D (6 bases). Germline values: CDR1 SGHRS, CDR2 YFSETQ. Trimming pared 1 base from V and 4 bases from J, leaving 8 bases between. The CDR3 length is 14 residues. The CDR3 DNA is TGCGCCAGCAGCTTGTTTAGCGGCACCGGGGAGCTGTTTTTT. It codes for CASSLFSGTGELFF.

Turning to this clonotype: A much larger clone differs by one base, so this may be a read error. The chain links TRBV12-3 or TRBV12-4 to TRBJ2-7, with 13 bases aligning to TRBD2. The CDR3 length is 16 residues. Losses at the gene ends were 4 bases for V and 7 bases for J; bases not matched to a gene: 10. This chain's CDR3 is CASSSTNGLAGVEQYF. CDR3 DNA sequence: TGTGCCAGCAGTTCTACCAACGGACTAGCGGGGGTAGAGCAGTACTTC.

This clonotype was observed at least ten times. The genes are TRBV6-2 or TRBV6-3 and TRBJ2-5; D is possibly TRBD1 or TRBD2 (6 bases each). Germline V gene lookup returns CDR1 MNHEY and CDR2 SVGEGT. The V and J ends lost 4 bases and 2 bases respectively, with 20 bases between them. The CDR3 contains 17 residues. CDR3 sequence reads: CASSFAPLGGPQETQYF. DNA for the CDR3: TGTGCCAGCAGTTTCGCTCCCCTGGGGGGCCCTCAAGAGACCCAGTACTTC.

The gene calls are TRBV12-3 or TRBV12-4 and TRBJ2-2; D may correspond to TRBD1 or TRBD2 (6 bases each). This CDR3 comprises 17 residues. Trimming cost V 4 bases and J 1 base, with 16 bases left between them. CDR3 protein: CASSSEGEFRNTGELFF. The DNA for the CDR3 is TGTGCCAGCAGTTCGGAGGGGGAGTTTAGGAACACCGGGGAGCTGTTTTTT.

In regard to this clonotype: At one end, the junction sequence differs from germline, possibly due to a read error. The chain employs TRBV6-4 and TRBJ1-5, with 9 bases that match TRBD1. The CDR3 extends over 18 amino acids. The germline CDR1 and CDR2 sequences are MRHNA and SNTAGT. The CDR3 nucleotides read TGTGCCAGCAGAAAACTCCCGGGACAGGGACGGAACAATCAGCACCAGCATTTT. As protein: CASRKLPGQGRNNQHQHF.

J is TRBJ2-5 and V is TRBV7-9; D perhaps matches TRBD2 (6 bases). In germline, CDR1 is SEHNR, CDR2 FQNEAQ (reference sequence). Deletions cut 6 bases from V and 5 bases from J, with 13 bases between. This CDR3 spans 13 amino acids. The CDR3 spells CASRTGGLETQYF. DNA for the CDR3: TGTGCCAGCAGAACTGGGGGGTTGGAGACCCAGTACTTC.

The chain is built from TRBV6-1 and TRBJ2-1; 7 bases align to TRBD1. The CDR3 loop spans 15 amino acids. Germline V gene lookup returns CDR1 MNHNS and CDR2 SASEGT. The V segment lost 6 bases and the J segment 8 bases; nucleotides outside the gene matches: 13. DNA for the CDR3: TGTGCCAGCAGGCCCGGGACAGCCCTGGCTTATGAGCAGTTCTTC. This encodes CASRPGTALAYEQFF.

This clonotype occurred many times. The chain links TRBV4-3 to TRBJ2-7; 7 nucleotides match TRBD2. Germline V CDR1 and CDR2: LGHNA, YSLEER. V lost 0 bases, J lost 4 bases, and 6 bases stayed unmatched. The CDR3 consists of 15 residues. CDR3 loop: CASSQDGRGSYEQYF. The CDR3 DNA sequence: TGCGCCAGCAGCCAAGATGGGAGGGGTTCGTACGAGCAGTACTTC.

This clonotype was seen a few times. This chain connects TRBV5-6 to TRBJ2-5, with 7 bases that match TRBD2. V was clipped by 4 bases and J by 5 bases; unmatched bases: 8. This CDR3 spans 14 amino acids. The germline V gene has CDR1 SGHDT and CDR2 YYEEEE. CDR3 loop: CASSTSWGGETQYF. CDR3 in DNA: TGTGCCAGCAGCACGTCGTGGGGGGGGGAGACCCAGTACTTC.

With regard to this clonotype: One end of the junction varies from germline; a read error may be responsible. This chain links TRBV9 with TRBJ2-5; 7 nucleotides agree with TRBD1. Germline V lookup: CDR1 SGDLS, CDR2 YYNGEE. This CDR3 has 16 amino acids. The CDR3 spells CASSGGTGARGEPQYF. The CDR3 DNA reads as TGTGCCAGCAGCGGGGGTACAGGGGCGCGTGGAGAGCCCCAGTACTTC.

This clonotype was observed a few times. This chain links TRBV6-2 or TRBV6-3 with TRBJ2-7, with 9 positions matching TRBD1. CDR3 length: 17 amino acids. The J segment lost 4 bases and the V segment lost 6 bases, leaving 16 bases of the junction unmatched. Looked up from germline, CDR1 is MNHEY and CDR2 is SVGEGT. CDR3 DNA sequence: TGTGCCAGCAGCCTCGCTACCCGGGACAGGGTCAGATACGAGCAGTACTTC. It specifies CASSLATRDRVRYEQYF.

This clonotype was seen only a few times. The junction departs from germline at one end; a sequencing error may be responsible. The V call is TRBV29-1, the J call TRBJ2-3, with TRBD2 identical over 13 bases. Looked up from germline, CDR1 is SQVTM and CDR2 is ANQGSEA. The CDR3 totals 13 residues. DNA of the CDR3: TGCAGCGTTGAGGAAGCCGGGACTAGCGGGGAGGATTTT. Its translation is CSVEEAGTSGEDF.

In regard to this clonotype: It is unclear where the CDR3 begins or ends on the DNA, so no DNA is shown, and the CDR3 is as TCRdb lists it. The chain couples TRBV9 to TRBJ2-7; the table names TRBD1, a call not compared with the DNA. Germline-derived CDR1 and CDR2 are SGDLS and YYNGEE. 14 amino acids form the CDR3, both terminal residues included. CDR3 region: CASSVGGGTYERYF.

Many counts were recorded for this clonotype. V and J are TRBV19 and TRBJ1-5, with D perhaps TRBD1 (5 bases). Germline V gives CDR1 LNHDA, CDR2 SQIVND (reference sequence). The CDR3 is made up of 16 amino acids. V lost 3 bases to trimming and J lost 1 base, with 13 bases between them. CDR3 amino acids: CASSMGTRGSNQPQHF. In DNA form, the CDR3 reads TGTGCCAGTAGTATGGGGACTCGGGGAAGCAATCAGCCCCAGCATTTT.

This clonotype was seen only a few times. The chain couples TRBV7-2 to TRBJ2-1, with unresolved D. The germline CDR1 and CDR2 sequences are SGHTA and FQGNSA. The CDR3 extends over 17 amino acids. Deletions cut 1 base from V and 5 bases from J, with 18 bases between. The CDR3 region has the DNA TGTGCCAGCAGCTTAGTTCTTCGGGTCACACCAGACAATGAGCAGTTCTTC. It specifies CASSLVLRVTPDNEQFF.